The source of this T cell receptor beta chain is a study of T cell repertoires in ileal Crohn's disease. Using immunoSEQ multiplex PCR, the repertoire was profiled, and TCRdb retains in-frame clones only, with some absent. The sample records more than 15,000 clones, about 75% being singletons. The time point is: inflamed ileum from the surgical specimen. CDR1 and CDR2 from the germline V gene are SQVTM and ANQGSEA. The CDR3 has 12 amino acids. The germline V and J ends were trimmed by 6 bases and 4 bases, with 12 bases remaining between them. The chain has TRBV29-1 and TRBJ1-2, with a possible D match to TRBD1 (5 bases). The sequence came from an adult with Crohn's disease. The sequencing sample was made of ileal tissue. The CDR3 bases are TGCAGCGTCGAGCCCGGGGGCTATGGCTACACCTTC. It translates to CSVEPGGYGYTF.